The rows below give T cell receptor beta chains drawn from one sample of a study of cytomegalovirus exposure and HLA in healthy donors. TCRdb's copy holds only in-frame clones and misses some; the assay was immunoSEQ multiplex PCR. This table has about 130,000 clones, just over 70% appearing once. The sequencing sample was made of PBMCs. The origin of the receptors is a woman between 55 and 75 years old in good health and CMV-seropositive. Each CDR3 is given with its conserved first and last residue. The D gene is left open where the match is weak. The size entry is marked missing in some rows and otherwise reads once, few, many or a size class.

V gene	clone size	D gene	J gene	CDR3 DNA	CDR3 protein
TRBV2	few	.	TRBJ2-5	TGTGCCAGCAGTGAAGCCACTAGTACAGAGACCCAGTACTTC	CASSEATSTETQYF
TRBV6-5	few	TRBD1	TRBJ1-5	TGTGCCAGCAAAAGGACAGGGGATTGGCAGCCCCAGCATTTT	CASKRTGDWQPQHF
TRBV7-2	.	.	TRBJ1-1	TGTGCCAGCAGCATAAAGGGACACCCGAACACTGAAGCTTTCTTT	CASSIKGHPNTEAFF
TRBV4-2	.	TRBD2	TRBJ2-7	TGTGCCAGCAGCCAAGAGGGAGGGATTTACGAGCAGTACTTC	CASSQEGGIYEQYF
TRBV18	.	TRBD2	TRBJ2-7	TGTGCCAGCTCACCCCCGACTAGCGGGGGAGGAGACGAGCAGTACTTC	CASSPPTSGGGDEQYF
TRBV15	.	.	TRBJ2-5	TGTGCCACCAGCAGAGCCAGGGTAGAGACCCAGTACTTC	CATSRARVETQYF
TRBV6-7	once	.	TRBJ2-1	TGTGCCAGACGGACAGTCAATGAGCAGTTCTTC	CARRTVNEQFF
TRBV27	.	TRBD1	TRBJ2-7	TGTGCCAGCAGTTCCTCTGGACAGGGTAGGAGGTACGAGCAGTACTTC	CASSSSGQGRRYEQYF
TRBV4-1	once	TRBD2	TRBJ2-5	TGCGCCAGCACCGAGGGGACTAGCGGGGGGTCAATCCAAGAGACCCAGTACTTC	CASTEGTSGGSIQETQYF
TRBV5-4	.	.	TRBJ1-4	TGTGCCAGCAGCTTTCCGGACAGAAATGAAAAACTGTTTTTT	CASSFPDRNEKLFF
TRBV10-1	few	.	TRBJ2-7	TGCGCCAGCAGTGAGCTAAGGACAGACCCTTACGAGCAGTACTTC	CASSELRTDPYEQYF
TRBV11-1	few	.	TRBJ2-1	TGTGCCAGCAGCCCCCGGTCTGCAGGCCACTACAATGAGCAGTTCTTC	CASSPRSAGHYNEQFF
TRBV27	few	.	TRBJ1-1	TGTGCCAGCAGTTTAGGACACCCCGCCAGCACTGAAGCTTTCTTT	CASSLGHPASTEAFF
TRBV19	.	.	TRBJ1-4	TGTGCCAGTAGTATCTTTGCAGGTGAAAAACTGTTTTTT	CASSIFAGEKLFF
TRBV2	.	.	TRBJ1-2	TGTGCCAGCAGGGGGCGCGGCGATGGCTACACCTTC	CASRGRGDGYTF
TRBV15	.	TRBD1	TRBJ1-3	TGTGCCACCAGCAGAGGAAAGATGGGACAGCTTGGAAACACCATATATTTT	CATSRGKMGQLGNTIYF
TRBV7-2	once	.	TRBJ2-2	TGTGCCAGCAGCCTGGACTTCAACACCGGGGAGCTGTTTTTT	CASSLDFNTGELFF
TRBV2	.	TRBD1	TRBJ1-5	TGTGCCAGCAGGAATCGGGACAGCACGAATCAGCCCCAGCATTTT	CASRNRDSTNQPQHF
TRBV11-3	.	TRBD1	TRBJ1-2	TGTGCCAGCAGCTTAGGACAGGGTGTTGGCTACACCTTC	CASSLGQGVGYTF
TRBV14	.	.	TRBJ1-2	TGTGCCAGCAGCCAAGAGGCCTATGGCTACACCTTC	CASSQEAYGYTF
TRBV6-5	.	.	TRBJ2-2	TGTGCCAGCAGTTACCGACAGCTTGGCGCCGGGGAGCTGTTTTTT	CASSYRQLGAGELFF
TRBV5-1	.	TRBD1	TRBJ2-2	TGCGCCAGCAGCCCTGGACAGGGCGCCCGTACCGGGGAGCTGTTTTTT	CASSPGQGARTGELFF
TRBV10-1	.	.	TRBJ2-7	TGCGCCAGCAGTGGCAGGGTTAGCGAGCAGTACTTC	CASSGRVSEQYF
TRBV2	.	TRBD2	TRBJ2-7	TGTGCCAGCAAAGGGACTAGCGCTTACGAGCAGTACTTC	CASKGTSAYEQYF
TRBV14	few	.	TRBJ1-1	TGTGCCAGCAGCCAAGATCAACAGGATGAAGCTTTCTTT	CASSQDQQDEAFF
TRBV6-5	.	.	TRBJ1-1	TGTGCCAGCAGTTCGTACAGAGAGAACACTGAAGCTTTCTTT	CASSSYRENTEAFF
TRBV25-1	few	.	TRBJ1-1	TGTGCCAGCAGTGAAGGAGTACGCGAAGCTTTCTTT	CASSEGVREAFF
TRBV21-1	few	.	TRBJ2-1	TGTGCCAGCAGCTCCCGGGACAGGAAGGACAATGAGCAGTTCTTC	CASSSRDRKDNEQFF
TRBV4-2	few	.	TRBJ2-1	TGTGCCAGCAGCCAAGGAGGGGGGGGCCGATTCAATGAGCAGTTCTTC	CASSQGGGGRFNEQFF
TRBV2	.	.	TRBJ1-1	TGTGCCAGCAGTGAAGCGCTGGTAGGGGGAGGGTTCACTGAAGCTTTCTTT	CASSEALVGGGFTEAFF
TRBV18	.	.	TRBJ1-2	TGTGCCAGCTCAATGGGGAGGGGACAATCTAACTATGGCTACACCTTC	CASSMGRGQSNYGYTF
TRBV6-1	few	.	TRBJ2-7	TGTGCCAGCATGATGAACAGTGCCTACGAGCAGTACTTC	CASMMNSAYEQYF
TRBV5-1	.	.	TRBJ1-3	TGCGCCAGCAGCTGGACAGACTTT	CASSWTDF
TRBV13	.	TRBD1	TRBJ2-1	TGTGCCAGCAGTCCCGGGACAGGGGGCGATGAGCAGTTCTTC	CASSPGTGGDEQFF
TRBV5-4	.	TRBD2	TRBJ2-4	TGTGCCAGCAGCGGGGACGGGGGGGCAAGAAACATTCAGTACTTC	CASSGDGGARNIQYF
TRBV7-8	.	TRBD1	TRBJ1-6	TGTGCCAGCAGCTTAGGGGACAGGGGAAGACTATTTTCACCCCTCCACTTT	CASSLGDRGRLFSPLHF
TRBV6-5	.	TRBD1	TRBJ1-2	TGTGCCCTTTCGAGGAGGCAGGGGGACTATGGCTACACCTTC	CALSRRQGDYGYTF
TRBV6-6	.	.	TRBJ1-5	TGTGCCAGCCAACCGGGTAGCAATCAGCCCCAGCATTTT	CASQPGSNQPQHF
TRBV19	.	.	TRBJ2-2	TGTGCCAGTAGCAGCTTTACAGGGTCCACCGGGGAGCTGTTTTTT	CASSSFTGSTGELFF
TRBV6-1	.	.	TRBJ1-5	TGTGCCACCGACCGGGGTTATAGCAATCAGCCCCAGCATTTT	CATDRGYSNQPQHF
TRBV10-3	.	.	TRBJ1-1	TGTGCCATCAGTGCCTTAAAGGGGGACACTGAAGCTTTCTTT	CAISALKGDTEAFF
TRBV2	.	.	TRBJ2-2	TGTGCCAGCAGTGAAAGCTCCGACGGGGAGCTGTTTTTT	CASSESSDGELFF
TRBV18	.	.	TRBJ1-5	TGTGCCAGCTCACTGGGACACCTCAATCAGCCCCAGCATTTT	CASSLGHLNQPQHF
TRBV14	.	.	TRBJ1-5	TGTGCCAGCAGCCAAGACCTAGGACAGCCCCAGCATTTT	CASSQDLGQPQHF
TRBV6-1	.	.	TRBJ1-3	TGTGCCAGCAGTGACTGGGGAGGACGGGGAAACACCATATATTTT	CASSDWGGRGNTIYF
TRBV19	once	TRBD1	TRBJ1-2	TGTGCCAGTAGTATATCGACAGGGGGGAACTATGGCTACACCTTC	CASSISTGGNYGYTF
TRBV5-1	.	TRBD2	TRBJ2-1	TGCGCCAGCAGAGGCGGGGGGGGGTCCTACAATGAGCAGTTCTTC	CASRGGGGSYNEQFF
TRBV6-5	.	TRBD2	TRBJ2-7	TGTGCCAGCAGCCTACAGACTAGCGGGGGACAGGAGCAGTACTTC	CASSLQTSGGQEQYF
TRBV18	.	TRBD1	TRBJ2-7	TGTGCCAGCTCACCACGGGTGGGGACAGAAAGTTCCTACGAGCAGTACTTC	CASSPRVGTESSYEQYF
TRBV9	.	.	TRBJ2-5	TGTGCCAGCAGCGTAGGGCCAGGGGAGACCCAGTACTTC	CASSVGPGETQYF
TRBV2	.	TRBD1	TRBJ2-4	TGTGCCAGCATGCCTGGGACAGGGGTCACCTCTACCAAAAACATTCAGTACTTC	CASMPGTGVTSTKNIQYF
TRBV4-1	.	.	TRBJ1-2	TGCGCCAGCAGCCAAGATGTAGAGCTGTCTACTAACTATGGCTACACCTTC	CASSQDVELSTNYGYTF
TRBV9	.	TRBD2	TRBJ2-1	TGTGCCAGCAGCGTTTCCGGGACTATCTCCCCTGAGCAGTTCTTC	CASSVSGTISPEQFF
TRBV7-3	few	TRBD1	TRBJ2-1	TGTGCCAGCAGCTTAGCGGGACAGGGCGATGAGCAGTTCTTC	CASSLAGQGDEQFF